This section outlines one T cell receptor (beta chain) sequence together with its context. Its antigen remains unidentified. The PCR made use of 60 Vbeta and 13 Jbeta primers. Profiled with immunoSEQ multiplex PCR; TCRdb holds only in-frame clones, not every one. This table lists about 39,000 clones. V was pared by 3 bases and J by 4 bases, with 5 bases of the junction left unmatched. The CDR3 is 15 amino acids. CDR1 SGHNT and CDR2 YYREEE come from the germline V gene (reference sequence). This specimen comes from a study of cytomegalovirus exposure and HLA in healthy donors. Whole-study findings and limits: Based on reports, TCR beta sequences accurately predicted HLA-A and HLA-B alleles for most subjects.

The clonotype comes from a male donor in good health and CMV-seronegative. V gene TRBV5-4 combines with J gene TRBJ2-3; 10 nucleotides match TRBD2. What was sequenced was PBMCs. Written as DNA, the CDR3 is TGTGCCAGCAGCTCACAGCGGGGGGGTGCAGATACGCAGTATTTT. Translated: CASSSQRGGADTQYF.